Shown below are 25 T cell receptor beta chains from a single sample sequenced in a study of blood T cells in healthy people across ages. Together with a sample-barcoded 5' primer, a J-beta primer mix was included in a second PCR lasting roughly 6 to 12 cycles. One entry per CDR3 protein, called by TCRdb with MiXCR from the 5' RACE reads. In the table there are 1.2 million to 1.5 million distinct CDR3 sequences, approximately 63% of which are singletons. Material for sequencing was blood. These receptors were taken from a man younger than 30 in good health.

This chain links TRBV7-9 with TRBJ2-4; D could derive from TRBD1 or TRBD2 (5 bases each). CDR1 is SEHNR and CDR2 is FQNEAQ in the germline V gene (reference sequence). V was trimmed by 5 bases and J by 1 base, leaving 15 bases between them. The CDR3 has 16 residues. The CDR3 protein is CASSPLGGTAKNIQYF. The CDR3 DNA follows: TGTGCCAGCAGCCCCCTTGGGGGAACGGCCAAAAACATTCAGTACTTC.

This clonotype was counted between two and nine times. The V and J genes are TRBV20-1 and TRBJ2-1; the match to TRBD2 covers 13 bases. After removal of 5 bases from V and 7 bases from J, the junction contained 5 bases not matched to a gene. CDR1 and CDR2 (germline): DFQATT, SNEGSKA (reference sequence). This CDR3 has 14 amino acids. The CDR3 is CSAPLAGGLNEQFF. For the CDR3, the DNA is TGCAGTGCTCCACTAGCGGGGGGGCTAAATGAGCAGTTCTTC.

The chain links TRBV7-9 to TRBJ2-1; the D call may be TRBD1 or TRBD2 (5 bases each). The CDR3 spans 17 residues. The germline gives CDR1 SEHNR, CDR2 FQNEAQ (reference sequence). V lost 1 base and J 0 bases, leaving 13 bases between the germline ends. Here the CDR3 DNA reads TGTGCCAGCAGCTTAGTTGGGACCACGGGCTCCTACAATGAGCAGTTCTTC. It specifies CASSLVGTTGSYNEQFF. Based on the CDR3 plus reference TRBV7-9 and TRBJ2-1, the full variable domain is DTGVSQNPRHKITKRGQNVTFRCDPISEHNRLYWYRQTLGQGPEFLTYFQNEAQLEKSRLLSDRFSAERPKGSFSTLEIQRTEQGDSAMYLCASSLVGTTGSYNEQFFGPGTRLTVL.

This clonotype was seen once. This chain uses TRBV20-1 with TRBJ2-1, with TRBD1 identical over 11 bases. With V trimmed by 2 bases and J by 7 bases, 4 bases remained unmatched. CDR1 and CDR2 from the germline V gene are DFQATT and SNEGSKA (reference sequence). There are 14 residues in the CDR3. The CDR3 DNA follows: TGCAGTGCTAGACCCGGGACAGGGGGTAATGAGCAGTTCTTC. It codes for CSARPGTGGNEQFF.

There are a few counts of this clonotype. The chain couples TRBV7-2 to TRBJ2-7; 7 bases map to TRBD1. Germline V CDR1 and CDR2: SGHTA, FQGNSA. The CDR3 runs 13 residues. The J segment lost 3 bases and the V segment lost 4 bases, leaving 3 bases of the junction unmatched. CDR3 bases: TGTGCCAGCAGCTGGAGGACAGGCTACGAGCAGTACTTC. It translates to CASSWRTGYEQYF.

This clonotype was observed a handful of times. The chain links TRBV12-3 or TRBV12-4 to TRBJ2-1; 10 nucleotides line up with TRBD2. With 6 bases clipped from V and 0 bases from J, the junction kept 11 bases outside the gene matches. The CDR3 is 18 residues long. This CDR3 reads CASRASAGGKSSYNEQFF. CDR3 in DNA: TGTGCCAGCAGGGCTTCAGCGGGAGGGAAGAGCTCCTACAATGAGCAGTTCTTC.

This clonotype was picked up a small number of times. This chain joins TRBV29-1 and TRBJ2-7; tentatively, D is TRBD1 (6 bases). The CDR3 is 13 residues long. The germline V gene encodes CDR1 SQVTM and CDR2 ANQGSEA. Between the trimmed V and J ends, which lost 0 bases and 3 bases, there was a span of 9 bases. The CDR3 protein is CSVEEDSYYEQYF. In DNA, the CDR3 is TGCAGCGTTGAAGAGGACAGCTACTACGAGCAGTACTTC.

The V call is TRBV29-1, the J call TRBJ2-5; 7 bases are shared with TRBD2. Germline V lookup: CDR1 SQVTM, CDR2 ANQGSEA. The CDR3 covers 14 residues. The ends lost 4 bases at V and 2 bases at J; junction bases unmatched: 7. This CDR3 is CSVVSSGEQETQYF. In DNA form, the CDR3 reads TGCAGCGTTGTTAGCAGCGGGGAGCAAGAGACCCAGTACTTC.

The rearrangement links TRBV6-1 to TRBJ2-7, with D perhaps matching TRBD1 (5 bases). V was shortened by 1 base and J by 3 bases, with 13 bases between the two germline ends. This CDR3 comprises 15 residues. Germline V gene sequence: CDR1 MNHNS, CDR2 SASEGT. The CDR3 bases are TGTGCCAGCAGTGAAGAGTGGGGCTCCCGCTACGAGCAGTACTTC. Protein product: CASSEEWGSRYEQYF.

In its sample, this clonotype was seen once. The chain recombines TRBV7-8 with TRBJ2-1; weak D call: TRBD2 (5 bases). Near its end, the DNA agrees better with TRBJ2-7, so the J call may be wrong. The CDR3 totals 13 residues. Per germline, CDR1 SGHVS and CDR2 FQNEAQ. The CDR3: CASSFGLYNEQYF. The DNA for the CDR3 is TGTGCCAGCAGCTTTGGACTCTACAATGAGCAGTACTTC.

V gene TRBV11-2 combines with J gene TRBJ2-1, with D possibly matching TRBD1 (5 bases). The germline V gene encodes CDR1 SGHAT and CDR2 FQNNGV. V lost 7 bases, J lost 11 bases, and 21 bases lay in between. The CDR3 length is 14 residues. The CDR3 DNA is TGTGCCAGCACCTCACGGAGCCAGGGCAGTAAGCAGTTCTTC. This translates into CASTSRSQGSKQFF.

The chain employs TRBV6-2 or TRBV6-3 and TRBJ2-7; maybe TRBD1 (5 bases). The CDR3 consists of 14 residues. Germline V CDR1 and CDR2: MNHEY, SVGEGT. Trimming took off 5 bases at V and 3 bases at J, with 14 bases between the two ends. The CDR3 is CASSPRQPLYEQYF. CDR3 sequence (DNA): TGTGCCAGCAGTCCCCGACAGCCCCTCTACGAGCAGTACTTC.

The V call is TRBV7-2, the J call TRBJ2-7; TRBD2 is a possible D gene (6 bases). This CDR3 spans 16 amino acids. Trimming took off 5 bases at V and 2 bases at J, with 19 bases between the two ends. The germline CDR1 and CDR2 sequences are SGHTA and FQGNSA. The CDR3 sequence: CASSPAGTSRAYEQYF. The DNA of the CDR3 is TGTGCCAGCAGCCCCGCTGGTACTAGCAGAGCCTACGAGCAGTACTTC.

The chain is built from TRBV3-1 and TRBJ2-4; unclear D gene. The germline V gene encodes CDR1 LGHDT and CDR2 YNNKEL (reference sequence). Trimming took 3 bases from V and 13 from J, leaving 10 bases between them. The CDR3 runs to 11 residues. CDR3: CASSHRTIQYF. The CDR3 DNA is TGTGCCAGCAGCCACCGGACGATACAGTACTTC.

This clonotype was observed a few times. V gene TRBV25-1 combines with J gene TRBJ1-1; 10 positions agree with TRBD1. From germline, CDR1 is MGHDK and CDR2 SYGVNS. This CDR3 comprises 20 residues. J was trimmed by 5 bases and V by 0 bases; bases with no gene match: 18. CDR3 loop: CASSEYPQPGTGDLVTEAFF. DNA for the CDR3: TGTGCCAGCAGTGAATATCCCCAACCCGGGACAGGGGATTTGGTGACTGAAGCTTTCTTT.

This clonotype was found a few times. V gene TRBV29-1 combines with J gene TRBJ2-7, with unresolved D. This CDR3 region has 13 residues. The germline V gene encodes CDR1 SQVTM and CDR2 ANQGSEA. The V and J ends lost 4 bases and 2 bases respectively, with 12 bases between them. The CDR3 DNA reads TGCAGCGTTGTGGGCCAGTCGACCTACGAGCAGTACTTC. This sequence encodes CSVVGQSTYEQYF.

The chain uses TRBV7-6 and TRBJ2-7, with TRBD1 identical over 8 bases. The J segment lost 4 bases and the V segment lost 5 bases, leaving 13 bases of the junction unmatched. Per the germline V gene, CDR1 is SGHVS and CDR2 is FNYEAQ. The CDR3 length is 16 residues. In nucleotides, the CDR3 is TGTGCCAGCAGCACAGACAGGGGAAACCCGGGATACGAGCAGTACTTC. It codes for CASSTDRGNPGYEQYF.

This clonotype came up once. CDR3 sequence: CASSTATGRTEAFF. The CDR3, as DNA: TGTGCCAGCAGCACCGCGACAGGGAGGACTGAAGCTTTCTTT. This chain joins TRBV9 and TRBJ1-1, with TRBD1 matching over 7 bases. Trimming took 4 bases from V and 5 from J; bases not matched to a gene: 8. Germline V gene data show CDR1 as SGDLS and CDR2 as YYNGEE. This CDR3 comprises 14 residues.

V is TRBV4-3 and J is TRBJ1-6; possible D gene TRBD1, 5 bases. CDR3 size: 16 residues. Between the trimmed V and J ends, which lost 4 bases and 3 bases, there was a span of 13 bases. The germline V gene has CDR1 LGHNA and CDR2 YSLEER. The CDR3 DNA follows: TGCGCCAGCAGCCTTGGGGGAAGAGGCTATAATTCACCCCTCCACTTT. Encoded protein: CASSLGGRGYNSPLHF.

The chain couples TRBV6-1 to TRBJ2-1; D is uncertain. CDR1 is MNHNS and CDR2 is SASEGT in the germline V gene. V was pared by 0 bases and J by 9 bases, with 12 bases between. This CDR3 comprises 14 residues. CDR3 residues: CASSEAPAAGEQFF. The CDR3 nucleotides read TGTGCCAGCAGTGAAGCCCCGGCAGCCGGTGAGCAGTTCTTC.

This rearrangement joins TRBV15 to TRBJ1-5, with 9 bases fitting TRBD1. V was clipped by 4 bases and J by 7 bases; unmatched bases: 14. CDR1 LNHNV and CDR2 YYDKDF come from the germline V gene (reference sequence). The CDR3 is 17 residues long. The CDR3 sequence is CATSTTPGQGRGQPQHF. The CDR3 DNA is TGTGCCACCAGCACAACGCCGGGACAGGGACGGGGGCAGCCCCAGCATTTT.

A single count supports this clonotype. The V and J genes are TRBV5-6 and TRBJ2-2; TRBD1 matches at 7 bases. The CDR3 runs to 18 residues. V lost 3 bases to trimming and J lost 1 base; unmatched junction nucleotides: 12. Germline V gives CDR1 SGHDT, CDR2 YYEEEE. This CDR3 reads CASSSWGSGQMNTGELFF. The CDR3 nucleotides read TGTGCCAGCAGCTCTTGGGGTTCGGGACAGATGAACACCGGGGAGCTGTTTTTT.

The chain links TRBV20-1 to TRBJ2-1, with D perhaps assigned TRBD1 or TRBD2 (6 bases each). Trimming took 6 bases from V and 8 from J, leaving 29 bases between them. This CDR3 is 17 amino acids long. The germline gives CDR1 DFQATT, CDR2 SNEGSKA (reference sequence). In DNA, the CDR3 is TGCAGTGCCGACAGAGGTGGAGGGGGAGCCCAGGTCCATGAGCAGTTCTTC. This sequence encodes CSADRGGGGAQVHEQFF.

This rearrangement joins TRBV20-1 to TRBJ2-7, with 11 positions matching TRBD2. Germline V lookup: CDR1 DFQATT, CDR2 SNEGSKA (reference sequence). V was clipped by 0 bases and J by 0 bases; unmatched bases: 7. The CDR3 is made up of 17 amino acids. The CDR3 loop reads CSARDLGLAGISYEQYF. CDR3 bases: TGCAGTGCTAGAGATCTAGGACTAGCGGGCATCTCCTACGAGCAGTACTTC.

This chain joins TRBV29-1 and TRBJ2-7, with D hard to call. Germline lookup yields CDR1 SQVTM and CDR2 ANQGSEA. The CDR3 runs to 13 residues. V was cut by 6 bases and J by 5 bases, with 17 bases left in between. CDR3 nucleotide sequence: TGCAGCGTCCGGGCCCCTCTAACGGACGAGCAGTACTTC. This gives the protein CSVRAPLTDEQYF.